The 5 T cell receptor beta chains below all came from one sample that was sequenced in a study of shared clonotypes between healthy human individuals. The protocol was immunoSEQ multiplex PCR, while the TCRdb copy is restricted to in-frame clones and leaves out a portion. The sample lists some 2 million clones; 85% to 95% were seen once. The material sequenced was naive CD4+ T cells sorted from blood. Subset here: CD45RA+ positively selected. The source is a man younger than 35 in good health.

The chain uses TRBV6-1 and TRBJ2-5; D is perhaps TRBD2 (5 bases). This CDR3 has 14 residues. Germline V lookup: CDR1 MNHNS, CDR2 SASEGT. V shed 5 bases and J shed 4 bases, with 14 bases lying between them. CDR3 residues: CASSPEEGLETQYF. The CDR3, as DNA: TGTGCCAGCAGTCCCGAAGAGGGTTTAGAGACCCAGTACTTC.

The rearrangement links TRBV6-5 to TRBJ2-5, with TRBD1 identical over 8 bases. This CDR3 is 13 amino acids long. The germline CDR1 and CDR2 sequences are MNHEY and SVGAGI. With 8 bases clipped from V and 7 bases from J, the junction kept 9 bases outside the gene matches. The CDR3 loop is CASGRQGIGTQYF. The CDR3 DNA reads TGTGCCAGCGGCCGACAGGGGATAGGGACCCAGTACTTC.

V is TRBV7-2 and J is TRBJ2-2; D unresolved. The V end lost 6 bases, the J end lost 8 bases, and 10 bases lay between the germline ends. This CDR3 has 12 residues. Germline-derived CDR1 and CDR2 are SGHTA and FQGNSA. The CDR3, as DNA: TGTGCCAGCAGTTATACATTGGGGGAGCTGTTTTTT. It codes for CASSYTLGELFF.

This chain uses TRBV25-1 with TRBJ1-2; D remains ambiguous. V lost 5 bases, J lost 4 bases, and 2 bases lay in between. CDR1 and CDR2 from the germline V gene are MGHDK and SYGVNS. This CDR3 is built from 10 residues. The DNA of the CDR3 is TGTGCCAGCAGTCGCTATGGCTACACCTTC. This sequence encodes CASSRYGYTF.

This chain connects TRBV6-5 to TRBJ1-1, with D uncertain. The CDR3 extends over 15 amino acids. From germline, CDR1 is MNHEY and CDR2 SVGAGI. V was pared by 4 bases and J by 5 bases, with 17 bases between. CDR3 coding DNA: TGTGCCAGCAGTTCCCTCGGCGGGGTGAGAACTGAAGCTTTCTTT. The encoded protein is CASSSLGGVRTEAFF.